This T cell receptor (beta chain) was retrieved from a study of response to subunit inactivated influenza vaccine. Losses at the gene ends were 6 bases for V and 1 base for J; bases not matched to a gene: 8. Germline CDR1 is MNHNS and CDR2 is SASEGT. CDR3 length: 16 residues. One entry per CDR3 protein results from TCRdb running MiXCR on the RT-PCR reads. The sample holds hundreds of thousands of distinct CDR3 sequences; around 11% are singletons and the top ten take approximately 10%. This same sample was also part of a study on T cells expressing NK-cell markers. This second study says: Beta-chain TCR cDNA was generated via 5'RACE template switching with UMIs. Repertoire data for TCR beta were derived from sorted T cells (CD3+CD56+NKG2C+, CD3+CD56+NKG2C- and CD3+CD56-NKG2C+). Dominant NKG2C+ clonotypes in roughly 6 donors made up roughly 1.0-7.0% of CD8+ T cells. Leadership of the CD3+CD56-NKG2C+ fraction also belonged to these clonotypes in a few donors.

The source material was PBMCs from blood, sampled on the day of vaccination. This receptor was taken from a man aged 50 to 59 who received an inactivated influenza vaccine. The gene calls are TRBV6-1 and TRBJ2-1, with 8 bases identical to TRBD1. CDR3 nucleotides: TGTGCCAGCAGCGACTACAGGGGGAATTCCTACAATGAGCAGTTCTTC. Protein: CASSDYRGNSYNEQFF.